This T cell receptor (beta chain) stems from a study of CD8 T cells in Susac syndrome. Sequencing of TCR beta was performed on blood CD8+ and CD4+ T cells. Germline V CDR1 and CDR2: SGHTA, FQGNSA. Trimming cost V 8 bases and J 3 bases; bases outside gene matches: 8. This CDR3 is 14 amino acids long. An input of 0.5 to 1 ug of RNA was subjected to reverse transcription using random hexamers. A single record per CDR3 protein comes from TCRdb applying MiXCR to the immunoSEQ multiplex PCR reads. The sample has about 130,000 distinct CDR3 sequences, about 95% seen once. The chain has TRBV7-2 and TRBJ2-5; TRBD1 matches 8 bases. The receptor was derived from a human donor in good health. What was sequenced was CD4+ T cells from PBMCs. The CDR3: CASGLLDREETQYF. The CDR3 DNA follows: TGTGCCAGCGGTCTGCTGGACAGGGAAGAGACCCAGTACTTC.